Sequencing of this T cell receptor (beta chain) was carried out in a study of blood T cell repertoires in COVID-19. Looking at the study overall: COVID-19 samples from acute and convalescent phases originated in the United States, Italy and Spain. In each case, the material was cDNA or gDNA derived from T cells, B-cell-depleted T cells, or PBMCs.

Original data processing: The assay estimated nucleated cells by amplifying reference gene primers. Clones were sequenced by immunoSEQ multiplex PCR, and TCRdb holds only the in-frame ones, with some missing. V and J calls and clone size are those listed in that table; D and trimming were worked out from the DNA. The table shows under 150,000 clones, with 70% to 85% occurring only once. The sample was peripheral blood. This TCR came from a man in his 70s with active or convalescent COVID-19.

In nucleotides, the CDR3 is TGTGCCAGCAGTGATAGGTCAGGCCAGAAGCAGTACTTC. It specifies CASSDRSGQKQYF. This chain connects TRBV25-1 to TRBJ2-7; D is unresolved. Deletions cut 3 bases from V and 8 bases from J, with 14 bases between. The germline V gene has CDR1 MGHDK and CDR2 SYGVNS. This CDR3 has 13 amino acids.